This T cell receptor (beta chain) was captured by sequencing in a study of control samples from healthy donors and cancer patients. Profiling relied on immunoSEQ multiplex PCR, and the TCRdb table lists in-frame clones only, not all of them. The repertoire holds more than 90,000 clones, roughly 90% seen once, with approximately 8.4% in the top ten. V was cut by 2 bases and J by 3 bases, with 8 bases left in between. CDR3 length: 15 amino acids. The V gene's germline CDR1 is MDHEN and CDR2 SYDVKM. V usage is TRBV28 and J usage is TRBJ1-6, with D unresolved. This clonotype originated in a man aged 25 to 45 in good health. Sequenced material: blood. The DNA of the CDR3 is TGTGCCAGCAGTTTAATTCGATTCTATAATTCACCCCTCCACTTT. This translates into CASSLIRFYNSPLHF.